This is a list of T cell receptor beta chains from one sample in a study of T-cell reconstitution after alpha-beta-depleted transplantation in children. TCRdb independently ran MiXCR on the PCR reads; one entry per CDR3 protein. The profile covers over 200,000 distinct CDR3 sequences, with about a tenth appearing a single time and approximately 6.2% taken by the ten largest. Sample: PBMCs from the stem cell graft donor, taken from the stem cell graft. These receptors were collected from a human donor who donated a stem cell graft to a child with acute lymphoblastic leukemia. CDR3s include the opening cysteine and the closing phenylalanine or tryptophan. Fields, in order: D gene, CDR3 length, clone size, J gene, V gene, CDR3 DNA, CDR3 protein. D genes are given only for firm matches. For some rows the clone size is stated as once, few or many, or as a class when expanded; others skip it.

NA,15,NA,TRBJ2-5,TRBV3-1,TGTGCCAGCAGCCAAACGGTGGGCCACCCAGAGACCCAGTACTTC,CASSQTVGHPETQYF
NA,14,few,TRBJ2-7,TRBV3-1,TGTGCCAGCACAATGGGGCACCAATCCTACGAGCAGTACTTC,CASTMGHQSYEQYF
TRBD1,15,NA,TRBJ2-1,TRBV7-9,TGTGCCAGCAGCTCGTATCAGGGGGCCTACAATGAGCAGTTCTTC,CASSSYQGAYNEQFF
NA,14,NA,TRBJ2-1,TRBV27,TGTGCCAGCAGTTTATCCGGCCAGGCTCGGGAGCAGTTCTTC,CASSLSGQAREQFF
TRBD1,17,many,TRBJ1-5,TRBV6-1,TGTGCCAGCAGTGAAGTAAAGACAGGGGCTGGCAATCAGCCCCAGCATTTT,CASSEVKTGAGNQPQHF
NA,15,NA,TRBJ1-2,TRBV7-2,TGTGCCAGCAGCTTAGGGCATTTGCTGGAAGATGGCTACACCTTC,CASSLGHLLEDGYTF
TRBD2,16,NA,TRBJ2-1,TRBV7-7,TGTGCCAGCAGCCCCCGCCCGGGGGGGGAAGACAATGAGCAGTTCTTC,CASSPRPGGEDNEQFF
NA,14,NA,TRBJ1-5,TRBV5-8,TGTGCCAGCAGCTTGGGACACCCATGGGGCCCCCAGCATTTT,CASSLGHPWGPQHF
NA,14,few,TRBJ2-7,TRBV5-1,TGCGCCAGCAGCACCACAGGGTCCCCTTACGAGCAGTACTTC,CASSTTGSPYEQYF
TRBD1,13,NA,TRBJ1-1,TRBV6-2/TRBV6-3,TGTGCCAGCAGTTACCGGGACAGGGGTTGGACTTTCTTT,CASSYRDRGWTFF
NA,15,NA,TRBJ1-6,TRBV5-1,TGCGCCAGCAGCAGAGAGGGACAAGACCTTTCACCCCTCCACTTT,CASSREGQDLSPLHF
NA,12,many,TRBJ2-3,TRBV20-1,TGCAGTGCTACACTAGGGGCCAATACGCAGTATTTT,CSATLGANTQYF
TRBD2,16,many,TRBJ2-1,TRBV7-9,TGTGCCAGCAGCTTAGTGTCTAGCGGGCGAAACAATGAGCAGTTCTTC,CASSLVSSGRNNEQFF
NA,16,few,TRBJ2-7,TRBV20-1,TGCAGTGCTGGTTTTTTCAGGGGGGGCAGCTCCTACGAGCAGTACTTC,CSAGFFRGGSSYEQYF
TRBD1,14,few,TRBJ2-2,TRBV10-3,TGTGCCATCAGTTCGGACAGGGGCGCCGGGGAGCTGTTTTTT,CAISSDRGAGELFF
NA,16,few,TRBJ2-1,TRBV24-1,TGTGCCACCAGTGACTCTCGCGGGAACTCCTACAATGAGCAGTTCTTC,CATSDSRGNSYNEQFF
TRBD1,14,NA,TRBJ1-5,TRBV5-1,TGCGCCAGCAGCAAGACAGGGGAGAATCAGCCCCAGCATTTT,CASSKTGENQPQHF
NA,15,NA,TRBJ1-1,TRBV7-9,TGTGCCAGCAGCTTTGGGGGGGCCATTTCAACTGAAGCTTTCTTT,CASSFGGAISTEAFF
NA,14,many,TRBJ2-7,TRBV20-1,TGCAGTGCTAGCTTCAGGGGTTGGGCCTACGAGCAGTACTTC,CSASFRGWAYEQYF
NA,19,few,TRBJ2-2,TRBV5-1,TGCGCCAGCAGCTTGGTTATCCAAGTGGTACAGATGAACACCGGGGAGCTGTTTTTT,CASSLVIQVVQMNTGELFF
NA,17,few,TRBJ2-1,TRBV25-1,TGTGCCAGCAGTGAATTAGGGCGGGACAAGGAGGGCGATGAGCAGTTCTTC,CASSELGRDKEGDEQFF
TRBD1,15,NA,TRBJ2-2,TRBV12-3/TRBV12-4,TGTGCCAGCAGTCCGGGACAGGACAACACCGGGGAGCTGTTTTTT,CASSPGQDNTGELFF
TRBD1,14,few,TRBJ1-1,TRBV4-1,TGCGCCAGCAGCCAAGACGGCAGGGGGCCTGAAGCTTTCTTT,CASSQDGRGPEAFF
NA,16,many,TRBJ1-5,TRBV20-1,TGCAGTGCTAGACAATCTCCGGGATCTTACAATCAGCCCCAGCATTTT,CSARQSPGSYNQPQHF
NA,15,many,TRBJ1-1,TRBV20-1,TGCAGTGCTAGAGGATCGGGGGGCCTTAGGCCCGAAGCTTTCTTT,CSARGSGGLRPEAFF
NA,14,NA,TRBJ2-7,TRBV7-2,TGTGCCAGCAGACCAGGCGGACTCCACTACGAGCAGTACTTC,CASRPGGLHYEQYF
TRBD2,17,few,TRBJ2-7,TRBV10-3,TGTGCCATCAGTGAGTCGATCCTCGGGGGGGCTACTCGAGAGCAGTACTTC,CAISESILGGATREQYF
TRBD2,16,few,TRBJ2-3,TRBV10-1,TGCGCCAGCAGTGAATTGCGGGGGGGCCGGGAAGATACGCAGTATTTT,CASSELRGGREDTQYF
NA,13,NA,TRBJ1-5,TRBV18,TGTGCCAGCTCGGCAGATAGCAATCAGCCCCAGCATTTT,CASSADSNQPQHF
NA,10,many,TRBJ2-2,TRBV30,TGTGCCTGGTTAGGCGGGGAGCTGTTTTTT,CAWLGGELFF
NA,15,NA,TRBJ2-7,TRBV7-2,TGTGCCAGCAGCCCCCTTATCCCGGGGTCCTACGAGCAGTACTTC,CASSPLIPGSYEQYF
NA,14,NA,TRBJ2-7,TRBV7-2,TGTGCCAGCAGCTTAGCTCGAGGGTTGTACGAGCAGTACTTC,CASSLARGLYEQYF
NA,13,many,TRBJ1-4,TRBV12-3/TRBV12-4,TGTGCCAGCAGTTATGACCTATCCAAAAAACTGTTTTTT,CASSYDLSKKLFF
NA,13,few,TRBJ1-1,TRBV19,TGTGCCAGTAGCTCAGGGGAGAACACTGAAGCTTTCTTT,CASSSGENTEAFF
TRBD1,13,many,TRBJ2-7,TRBV27,TGTGCCAGCAGTTCGACAGGGTTCCACGAGCAGTACTTC,CASSSTGFHEQYF
TRBD1,15,many,TRBJ1-2,TRBV5-1,TGCGCCAGCAGCTTGGACGGACAGGCCCTTTATGGCTACACCTTC,CASSLDGQALYGYTF
NA,13,NA,TRBJ2-4,TRBV5-1,TGCGCCAGCAGCCCGTGGGACAAAAACATTCAGTACTTC,CASSPWDKNIQYF
TRBD1,15,NA,TRBJ1-5,TRBV20-1,TGCAGTGCTGGGAGGACAGGGGATTTCGGTCAGCCCCAGCATTTT,CSAGRTGDFGQPQHF
NA,15,many,TRBJ2-4,TRBV10-2,TGCGCCAGCAGTGAGTCGGGGACATTGGGGGACATTCAGTACTTC,CASSESGTLGDIQYF
NA,14,few,TRBJ1-1,TRBV7-2,TGTGCCAGCAGTAACACTGACATGAACACTGAAGCTTTCTTT,CASSNTDMNTEAFF
NA,12,many,TRBJ2-1,TRBV3-1,TGTGCCAGCAGCCACCTGGACAATGAGCAGTTCTTC,CASSHLDNEQFF
NA,15,NA,TRBJ2-3,TRBV6-1,TGTGCCAGCAGTGAGGCAGCGCCTAGCACAGATACGCAGTGTTTT,CASSEAAPSTDTQCF
TRBD1,17,NA,TRBJ2-3,TRBV29-1,TGCAGCGTTGAAGATCCCCTCGACAGGGAACGGCCAGATACGCAGTATTTT,CSVEDPLDRERPDTQYF
NA,15,NA,TRBJ1-3,TRBV10-1,TGCGCCAGCAGTGAGTTCGGGACATCTGGAAACACCATATATTTT,CASSEFGTSGNTIYF
NA,14,few,TRBJ1-2,TRBV5-1,TGCGCCAGCAGTAGCGGGGACGGGTTCTATGGCTACACCTTC,CASSSGDGFYGYTF
TRBD2,14,NA,TRBJ2-1,TRBV24-1,TGTGCCACCTCGGGGGGGAGCTCCTACAATGAGCAGTTCTTC,CATSGGSSYNEQFF
TRBD1,14,few,TRBJ2-7,TRBV5-4,TGTGCCAGCAGCCCACAGGGGGCAAAGAACGAGCAGTACTTC,CASSPQGAKNEQYF
TRBD1,16,NA,TRBJ1-1,TRBV5-1,TGCGCCAGCAGCTTATGGACAGGAGGAATGAACACTGAAGCTTTCTTT,CASSLWTGGMNTEAFF
NA,15,NA,TRBJ1-2,TRBV20-1,TGCAGTGCTATTCCGGTACCCGGGACTAACTATGGCTACACCTTC,CSAIPVPGTNYGYTF
TRBD1,13,many,TRBJ1-1,TRBV5-1,TGCGCCACCGGACAGGGGATGAACACTGAAGCTTTCTTT,CATGQGMNTEAFF
NA,13,few,TRBJ1-2,TRBV2,TGTGCCAGCAGTGAATTGGGAGACTATGGCTACACCTTC,CASSELGDYGYTF
NA,13,few,TRBJ1-2,TRBV7-9,TGTGCCAGCAGCCCGGAATTTGGTCATGGCTACACCTTC,CASSPEFGHGYTF
NA,15,many,TRBJ1-3,TRBV27,TGTGCCAGCAGTCAGGGTCCCGGCTCTGGAAACACCATATATTTT,CASSQGPGSGNTIYF
NA,12,few,TRBJ2-5,TRBV4-1,TGCGCCAGCAGCCAAGAGTGGGGGACCCAGTACTTC,CASSQEWGTQYF
TRBD1,15,many,TRBJ2-7,TRBV5-1,TGCGCCAGCAGCCTGACAGGGGGATCGTCCTACGAGCAGTACTTC,CASSLTGGSSYEQYF
TRBD2,16,many,TRBJ2-5,TRBV9,TGTGCCAGCAGCGTCCGTAGCGGGGGGGGTCAAGAGACCCAGTACTTC,CASSVRSGGGQETQYF
NA,14,few,TRBJ1-4,TRBV11-2,TGTGCCAGCAGCGTGGCACAGGGTTTTGAAAAACTGTTTTTT,CASSVAQGFEKLFF